These 2 T cell receptor beta chains share one sample of origin, sequenced in a study of cytomegalovirus exposure and HLA in healthy donors. Researchers ran the PCR with 60 Vbeta and 13 Jbeta primers. This table comes from immunoSEQ multiplex PCR, and its TCRdb copy is limited to in-frame clones, with some not included. The sample comprises 200,000 to 250,000 clones, around four fifths of which are singletons, and 0.55% to 0.7% rests with the top ten. Sequenced sample: PBMCs. The receptors stem from a woman between 40 and 55 years old in good health and CMV-seronegative.

The chain uses TRBV11-3 and TRBJ1-1; a possible D gene is TRBD1 (6 bases). CDR3 length: 12 amino acids. The germline gives CDR1 SGHNT, CDR2 YENEEA. Trimming cost V 3 bases and J 11 bases, with 13 bases left between them. The CDR3 region has the DNA TGTGCCAGCAGCTTTGGATCAAGGGGGGCTTTCTTT. Translation gives CASSFGSRGAFF.

The gene calls are TRBV18 and TRBJ2-2; D uncertain. Trimming took 0 bases from V and 1 from J, leaving 3 bases between them. The germline V gene encodes CDR1 KGHSH and CDR2 LQKENI. The CDR3 contains 14 residues. CDR3 sequence reads: CASSPPRNTGELFF. CDR3 DNA: TGTGCCAGCTCACCACCTAGGAACACCGGGGAGCTGTTTTTT.